A selection of T cell receptor beta chains follows, all from one sample in a study of cytomegalovirus exposure and HLA in healthy donors. Sequenced by immunoSEQ multiplex PCR; TCRdb stores in-frame clones only, minus some. The data contain around 140,000 clones, 60% to 85% of them singletons. The source material was PBMCs. All receptors derive from a man in his forties in good health and CMV-seronegative. Each CDR3 is given with its conserved first and last residue. Fields, in order: J gene, CDR3 length, V gene, CDR3 protein.

>TRBJ2-1|13|TRBV21-1
CARGRIRGNEQFF
>TRBJ2-1|15|TRBV30
CAHGRVLPSYNEQFF
>TRBJ2-5|16|TRBV11-3
CASSYASEQGQETQYF
>TRBJ2-7|15|TRBV7-6
CASSLTVGDSYEQYF
>-|13|TRBV10-2
CASSLTVSYEQYF
>TRBJ1-1|13|TRBV9
CASGGEMSTEAFF
>TRBJ2-1|15|TRBV9
CASSVVSGAYNEQFF
>TRBJ2-1|14|TRBV19
CASSMGRDRNEQFF
>-|15|TRBV6-1
CASSETGVITYEQYF
>TRBJ1-2|14|TRBV28
CATPGADAGYGYTF
>TRBJ2-2|14|TRBV18
CASSPQGRTGELFF
>-|14|TRBV9
CASSTSGSPYEQYF
>TRBJ2-2|16|TRBV7-9
CASSPHRGWGTGELFF
>TRBJ2-1|15|TRBV5-1
CASSLDRGSYNEQFF
>TRBJ2-1|14|TRBV11-3
CASSLSGSYNEQFF
>TRBJ2-7|17|TRBV11-2
CASSRFRTAGWPYEQYF
>TRBJ2-2|17|TRBV15
CATSSSDRGRQTGELFF
>TRBJ1-2|13|TRBV6-5
CASSPGVLRGYTF
>TRBJ2-1|16|TRBV4-1
CASSPRSSDSYNEQFF
>TRBJ1-1|14|TRBV4-3
CASSSGQARTEAFF
>TRBJ2-1|21|TRBV14
CASSQDLMGLGAGAPNNEQFF
>TRBJ2-6|15|TRBV7-2
CASSFLSGGANVLTF
>TRBJ2-3|15|TRBV25-1
CASSDQGWVTDTQYF
>TRBJ2-3|15|TRBV7-3
CASSLRGDGSDTQYF
>TRBJ2-7|13|TRBV2
CASSLYRVPEQYF
>TRBJ1-6|15|TRBV7-6
CASSFGTAHNSPLHF
>TRBJ2-3|16|TRBV6-1
CASSETGTSYTDTQYF
>TRBJ2-5|14|TRBV18
CASSPAGGYETQYF
>TRBJ2-7|15|TRBV4-2
CASSQDEDIRYEQYF
>TRBJ1-1|13|TRBV5-1
CASSGTVNTEAFF
>TRBJ2-2|16|TRBV6-1
CASSEGTGGNTGELFF
>TRBJ2-5|17|TRBV18
CASSPGGKVEGPVTQYF
>-|17|TRBV7-2
CASSLEGGLAAAYEQYF
>TRBJ2-3|18|TRBV4-1
CASSQDGGLADYTDTQYF
>TRBJ2-2|15|TRBV19
CASSISPRGTGELFF
>TRBJ2-7|17|TRBV7-8
CASSLGSGLAGVYEQYF
>TRBJ1-6|13|TRBV29-1
CSVATAQDSPLHF
>TRBJ2-5|13|TRBV30
CAWSPSGFEGEYF
>TRBJ2-7|11|TRBV5-6
CASSFQYEQYF
>TRBJ2-3|12|TRBV6-5
CASSYGQGDKYF
>TRBJ2-1|16|TRBV6-4
CASSDSAGGRYNEQFF
>TRBJ2-2|15|TRBV12-5
CASGLGSTYTGELFF
>TRBJ2-2|13|TRBV5-4
CASSSQGIGELFF
>TRBJ1-1|15|TRBV7-2
CASSLAGGFAAEAFF
>TRBJ2-7|18|TRBV30
CAWSPFSGGFDESYEQYF
>TRBJ2-5|16|TRBV6-5
CASSYLTGGRGETQYF
>TRBJ2-7|15|TRBV4-3
CASSQEGAGAYEQYF
>TRBJ2-7|19|TRBV7-6
CASSSGQGGSGGITYEQYF
>TRBJ2-7|20|TRBV28
CASSYRMIPGTGIGSYEQYF
>TRBJ1-1|13|TRBV5-6
CASSLAVNTEAFF